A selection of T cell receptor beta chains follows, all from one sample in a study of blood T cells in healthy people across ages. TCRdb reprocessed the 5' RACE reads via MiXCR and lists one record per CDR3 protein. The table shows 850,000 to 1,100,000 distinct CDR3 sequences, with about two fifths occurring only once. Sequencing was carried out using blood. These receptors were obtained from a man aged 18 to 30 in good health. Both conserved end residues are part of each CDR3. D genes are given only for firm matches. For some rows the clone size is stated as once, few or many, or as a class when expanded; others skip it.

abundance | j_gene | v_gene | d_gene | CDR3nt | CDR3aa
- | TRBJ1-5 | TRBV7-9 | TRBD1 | TGTGCCAGCAGCTTAGGAATTGGGACAGGGGATCAGCCCCAGCATTTT | CASSLGIGTGDQPQHF
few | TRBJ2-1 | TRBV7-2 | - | TGTGCCAGCAGCTTAGGACTTATCGATGAGCAGTTCTTC | CASSLGLIDEQFF
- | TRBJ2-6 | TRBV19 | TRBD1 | TGTGCCAGTAGTAAGGGACAGGGTTTTTCTGGGGCCAACGTCCTGACTTTC | CASSKGQGFSGANVLTF
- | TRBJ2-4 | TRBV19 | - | TGTGCCAGTAGTAGTTCACAGACCCAAGCCAAAAACATTCAGTACTTC | CASSSSQTQAKNIQYF
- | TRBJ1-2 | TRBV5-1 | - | TGCGCCAGCAGCGACGGCAGGGATTGGGGCTATGGCTACACCTTC | CASSDGRDWGYGYTF
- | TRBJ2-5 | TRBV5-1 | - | TGCGCCAGTACTACTAGTGATCTCCAAGAGACCCAGTACTTC | CASTTSDLQETQYF
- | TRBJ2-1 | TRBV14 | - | TGTGCCAGCAGTCCCCTAAGAAGCTACAATGAGCAGTTCTTC | CASSPLRSYNEQFF
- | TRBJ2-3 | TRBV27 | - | TGTGCCAGCAGCATGCGGAAGAATTCACTAGTCACAGATACGCAGTATTTT | CASSMRKNSLVTDTQYF
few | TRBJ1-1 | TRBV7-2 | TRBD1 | TGTGCCAGCAGCGAAAGGGACAGTCCTGAAGCTTTCTTT | CASSERDSPEAFF
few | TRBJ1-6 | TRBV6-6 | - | TGTGCCAGCAGTTACGGGGGCCATGGTAATTCACCCCTCCACTTT | CASSYGGHGNSPLHF
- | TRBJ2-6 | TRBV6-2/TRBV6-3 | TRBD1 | TGTGCCAGCAGACTCCCGACAGGGACACTCTCTGGGGCCAACGTCCTGACTTTC | CASRLPTGTLSGANVLTF
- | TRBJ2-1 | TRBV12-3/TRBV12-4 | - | TGTGCCAGCAGTTTATATCCGGACAATGAGCAGTTCTTC | CASSLYPDNEQFF
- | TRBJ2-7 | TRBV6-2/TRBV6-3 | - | TGTGCCAGCAGTTACTCGGGCCCCCTCTCCTACAATGAGCAGTACTTC | CASSYSGPLSYNEQYF
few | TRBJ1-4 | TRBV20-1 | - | TGCAGTGCTAGAGACGGGACGGCCAATAATGAAAAACTGTTTTTT | CSARDGTANNEKLFF
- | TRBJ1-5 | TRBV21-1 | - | TGTGCCAGCAGCAAAGCGGGGAAGGGAGTAGGCAATCAGCCCCAGCATTTT | CASSKAGKGVGNQPQHF
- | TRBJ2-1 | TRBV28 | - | TGTGCCAGCAGTTTTGGGGCCTTAAACAATGAGCAGTTCTTC | CASSFGALNNEQFF
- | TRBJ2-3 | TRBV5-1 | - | TGCACCAGCAGTGGGATTAGCACAGATACGCAGTATTTT | CTSSGISTDTQYF
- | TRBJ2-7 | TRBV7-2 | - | TGTGCCAGCAGCTTTAAGTTTGGGGTTGAGCAGTACTTC | CASSFKFGVEQYF
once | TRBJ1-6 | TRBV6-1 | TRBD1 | TGTGCCAGCACCCTAATTGGACAGGGGAAAGGGAATTCACCCCTCCACTTT | CASTLIGQGKGNSPLHF
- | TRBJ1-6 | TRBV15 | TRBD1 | TGTGCCACCAGCAGAGATCCAGACAGGGGTAATTCACCCCTCCACTTT | CATSRDPDRGNSPLHF
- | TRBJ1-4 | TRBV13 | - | TGTGCCAGCAGCCAAACTATGGCGACTAATGAAAAACTGTTTTTT | CASSQTMATNEKLFF
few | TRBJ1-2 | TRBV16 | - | TGTGCCAGCAGCCAAATTGTGACAGGCGATTGGGGCTACACCTTC | CASSQIVTGDWGYTF
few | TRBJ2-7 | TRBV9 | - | TGTGCCAGCAGCCTCAACCCCCGTGGAGGAGAGACATACAATGAGCAGTACTTC | CASSLNPRGGETYNEQYF
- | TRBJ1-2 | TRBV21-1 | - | TGTGCCAGCAGCCCCCGGGTGACAGGGTGGCCTCTCTATAGCTACACCTTT | CASSPRVTGWPLYSYTF
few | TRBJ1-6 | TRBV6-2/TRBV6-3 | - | TGTGCCAGCAGTTACTCGGTGGGGAACTCACCCCTCCACTTT | CASSYSVGNSPLHF
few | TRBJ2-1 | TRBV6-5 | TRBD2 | TGTGCCAGCAGCCCCAGAAGCGGGGGTGGGGATGAGCAGTTCTTC | CASSPRSGGGDEQFF
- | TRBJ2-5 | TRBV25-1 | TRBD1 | TGTGCCAGCAGTGATGGGTGGACAGGGACCCTTGTCAATGAGCAGTACTTC | CASSDGWTGTLVNEQYF
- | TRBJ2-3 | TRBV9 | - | TGTGCCAGCAGCGTAGCTTTAGGGGGGCTAGATACGCAGTATTTT | CASSVALGGLDTQYF
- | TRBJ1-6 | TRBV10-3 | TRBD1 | TGTGCCATCAGTGAGTTGGACAGGGAGGCTAACTCACCCCTCCACTTT | CAISELDREANSPLHF
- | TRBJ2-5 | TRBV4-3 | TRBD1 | TGCGCCAGCAGCCAGTACCGACAGGGGGCGAGGGAGACCCAGTACTTC | CASSQYRQGARETQYF
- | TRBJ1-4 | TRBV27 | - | TGTGCCAGCAGTTCGTGGGGTGAAAAACTGTTTTTT | CASSSWGEKLFF
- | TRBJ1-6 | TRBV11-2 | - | TGTGCCAGCAGCTTAGAAGCGTTGGGGGACTATAATTCACCCCTCCACTTT | CASSLEALGDYNSPLHF
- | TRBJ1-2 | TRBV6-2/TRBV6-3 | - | TGTGCCAGCAGTTACTCCGGGACTGCTAACTATGGCTACACCTTC | CASSYSGTANYGYTF
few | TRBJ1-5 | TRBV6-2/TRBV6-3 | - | TGTGCCAGCAGTTACCCCAACACTGGGCCCCAGCATTTT | CASSYPNTGPQHF
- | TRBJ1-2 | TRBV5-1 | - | TGCGCCAGCAGCTTAGATGGCCTTAACTATGGCTACACCTTC | CASSLDGLNYGYTF
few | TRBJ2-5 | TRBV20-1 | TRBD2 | TGCAGTGCTACGACTAGCGGGGCAGAGACCCAGTACTTC | CSATTSGAETQYF
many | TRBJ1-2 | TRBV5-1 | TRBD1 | TGCGCCAGCAGCAGAACAGGGGGCACAGTTTATGGCTACACCTTC | CASSRTGGTVYGYTF
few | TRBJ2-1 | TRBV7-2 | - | TGTGCCAGCAGCTTAGCTTCAGGGGTTGGTAATGAGCAGTTCTTC | CASSLASGVGNEQFF
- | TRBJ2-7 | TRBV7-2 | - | TGTGCCTGCAGCGCAGTCAGGGTCTCTTACGAGCAGTACTTC | CACSAVRVSYEQYF
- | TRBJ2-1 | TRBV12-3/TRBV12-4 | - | TGTGCCAGCAGCCCGACTAGTCCCTACAATGAGCAGTTCTTC | CASSPTSPYNEQFF
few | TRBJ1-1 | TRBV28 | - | TGTGCCAGCATTCCCACTTCTGGACGGACCCTGAGTTTGAACACTGAAGCTTTCTTT | CASIPTSGRTLSLNTEAFF
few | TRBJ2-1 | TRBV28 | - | TGTGCCAGCCTTAGTCAGAATACGAATGAGCAGTTCTTC | CASLSQNTNEQFF
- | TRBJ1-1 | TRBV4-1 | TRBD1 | TGCGCCAGCAGTCCATATCCGGCAGGGGGTATGGGCACTGAAGCTTTCTTT | CASSPYPAGGMGTEAFF
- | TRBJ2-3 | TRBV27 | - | TGTGCCAGCAGCCCCAGGAACCGCACAGATACGCAGTATTTT | CASSPRNRTDTQYF
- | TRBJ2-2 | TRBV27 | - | TGTGCCAGCAGTTTAAGGTCAGGACGGAACACCGGGGAGCTGTTTTTT | CASSLRSGRNTGELFF
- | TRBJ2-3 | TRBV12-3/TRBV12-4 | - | TGTGCCAGCAGTATGGAGGGGCAGAGCACAGATACGCAGTATTTT | CASSMEGQSTDTQYF
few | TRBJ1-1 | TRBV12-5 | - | TGTGCTAGTGACCCGGGAGGCACTGAAGCTTTCTTT | CASDPGGTEAFF